The 23 T cell receptor beta chains below were found in one sample sequenced in a study of T cells in Graves' hyperthyroidism and ophthalmopathy. The investigators amplified TCR beta CDR3 regions from RNA transcripts. The HTBI primer set was used in a first-round RT-PCR of the TCR CDR3. Each CDR3 protein gets one entry after TCRdb re-called the multiplex PCR reads with MiXCR. Of 300,000 to 400,000 distinct CDR3 sequences listed, around 14% are singletons. Sequencing was done on a sample of blood. These receptor sequences come from a woman between 18 and 29 years old with Graves' hyperthyroidism.

This chain connects TRBV19 to TRBJ2-7, with D possibly being TRBD2 (6 bases). Germline CDR1 is LNHDA and CDR2 is SQIVND (reference sequence). With 3 bases removed from V and 3 bases from J, the gap between germline ends came to 15 bases. The CDR3 contains 15 residues. The CDR3 region is CASSIGRRGIYEQYF. The CDR3 DNA reads TGTGCCAGTAGTATTGGTCGGCGGGGCATCTACGAGCAGTACTTC. The variable domain in full, completed from reference TRBV19 and TRBJ2-7, reads DGGITQSPKYLFRKEGQNVTLSCEQNLNHDAMYWYRQDPGQGLRLIYYSQIVNDFQKGDIAEGYSVSREKKESFPLTVTSAQKNPTAFYLCASSIGRRGIYEQYFGPGTRLTVT.

This clonotype was observed at least ten times. This chain connects TRBV12-3 or TRBV12-4 to TRBJ2-3; a possible D gene is TRBD1 (5 bases). V lost 3 bases to trimming and J lost 1 base, with 17 bases between them. This CDR3 has 17 amino acids. The CDR3 reads CASSFGQGHFRTDTQYF. CDR3 DNA sequence: TGTGCCAGCAGTTTCGGCCAGGGTCACTTTCGCACAGATACGCAGTATTTT.

This rearrangement joins TRBV7-9 to TRBJ2-1; tentative D call: TRBD1 (6 bases). Deletions cut 8 bases from V and 3 bases from J, with 14 bases between. The CDR3 spans 14 residues. Germline V gene sequence: CDR1 SEHNR, CDR2 FQNEAQ (reference sequence). The CDR3 here is CASEPQGIYNEQFF. Written as DNA, the CDR3 is TGTGCCAGCGAGCCACAGGGAATCTACAATGAGCAGTTCTTC.

Ten or more counts support this clonotype. DNA of the CDR3: TGTGCCAGCAGTTACCCCTCGACAGGAAACTATGGCTACACCTTC. This codes for CASSYPSTGNYGYTF. This chain links TRBV6-2 or TRBV6-3 with TRBJ1-2; possibly TRBD1 for D (6 bases). Germline CDR1 MNHEY, CDR2 SVGEGT. The CDR3 extends over 15 amino acids. Trimming took off 2 bases at V and 2 bases at J, with 12 bases between the two ends.

Ten or more counts support this clonotype. V usage is TRBV7-9 and J usage is TRBJ2-3; 7 bases are shared with TRBD1. V trimming: 5 bases; J trimming: 5 bases; junction bases outside the gene matches: 7. Germline V lookup: CDR1 SEHNR, CDR2 FQNEAQ (reference sequence). The CDR3 is 14 amino acids. CDR3 in amino acids: CASSIRQGLDTQYF. The CDR3 region has the DNA TGTGCCAGCAGCATCCGACAGGGTTTAGATACGCAGTATTTT.

This clonotype came up many times. V is TRBV20-1 and J is TRBJ1-1; D call uncertain. The CDR3 covers 14 residues. CDR1 is DFQATT, CDR2 SNEGSKA, per germline (reference sequence). In nucleotides, the CDR3 is TGCAGCGTTAGCGGGTGGGCATTGAACACTGAAGCTTTCTTT. Translating it yields CSVSGWALNTEAFF.

J is TRBJ1-5 and V is TRBV5-6, with a weak D call TRBD1 (6 bases). The CDR3 covers 14 residues. V shed 0 bases and J shed 9 bases, with 13 bases lying between them. Germline V gene data show CDR1 as SGHDT and CDR2 as YYEEEE. The CDR3 sequence is CASSLEGGARPQHF. DNA for the CDR3: TGTGCCAGCAGCTTGGAAGGGGGGGCGCGGCCCCAGCATTTT.

Many counts were recorded for this clonotype. The chain joins TRBV7-3 to TRBJ2-1; 8 nucleotides line up with TRBD1. This CDR3 has 16 residues. With V trimmed by 3 bases and J by 6 bases, 10 bases remained unmatched. Germline V CDR1 and CDR2: SGHTA, FQGTGA. The CDR3 sequence: CASSLSEDRDPNEQFF. The CDR3 region has the DNA TGTGCCAGCAGCTTGAGCGAGGACAGGGACCCCAATGAGCAGTTCTTC.

This clonotype was seen a handful of times. The chain joins TRBV7-2 to TRBJ1-6; 7 bases are a match to TRBD1. The CDR3 length is 15 residues. Germline CDR1 SGHTA, CDR2 FQGNSA. With 0 bases clipped from V and 8 bases from J, the junction kept 4 bases outside the gene matches. CDR3 sequence (DNA): TGTGCCAGCAGCTTAGCGACAGGGAGGCATTCACCCCTCCACTTT. It specifies CASSLATGRHSPLHF.

This clonotype was detected ten times or more. V gene TRBV20-1 combines with J gene TRBJ2-1; TRBD2 aligns across 10 bases. With V trimmed by 0 bases and J by 7 bases, 3 bases remained unmatched. Germline lookup yields CDR1 DFQATT and CDR2 SNEGSKA (reference sequence). The CDR3 is made up of 14 amino acids. CDR3: CSARDSGGRNEQFF. Written as DNA, the CDR3 is TGCAGTGCTAGAGATAGCGGGGGGCGTAATGAGCAGTTCTTC.

This clonotype showed up many times. V gene TRBV28 combines with J gene TRBJ2-1; 9 nucleotides match TRBD1. This CDR3 region has 15 residues. Looked up from germline, CDR1 is MDHEN and CDR2 is SYDVKM. V lost 3 bases to trimming and J lost 6 bases; unmatched junction nucleotides: 6. CDR3 DNA sequence: TGTGCCAGCAGTTTGTGGACAGGGGATCGCAATGAGCAGTTCTTC. Protein product: CASSLWTGDRNEQFF.

This clonotype was counted many times. This chain's CDR3 is CASSLATGGGWTEAFF. The CDR3 region has the DNA TGTGCCAGCAGCTTAGCGACAGGGGGCGGTTGGACTGAAGCTTTCTTT. The chain joins TRBV7-2 to TRBJ1-1; TRBD1 aligns across 10 bases. V was pared by 0 bases and J by 5 bases, with 6 bases of the junction left unmatched. The CDR3 consists of 16 residues. In germline, CDR1 is SGHTA, CDR2 FQGNSA. Full variable domain (remainder filled in from reference TRBV7-2 and TRBJ1-1): GAGVSQSPSNKVTEKGKDVELRCDPISGHTALYWYRQSLGQGLEFLIYFQGNSAPDKSGLPSDRFSAERTGGSVSTLTIQRTQQEDSAVYLCASSLATGGGWTEAFFGQGTRLTVV.

This clonotype was counted ten times or more. The chain is built from TRBV20-1 and TRBJ2-1, with TRBD2 as a possible D gene (5 bases). The germline CDR1 and CDR2 sequences are DFQATT and SNEGSKA (reference sequence). V was pared by 5 bases and J by 5 bases, with 10 bases between. The CDR3 totals 12 residues. The CDR3: CSAADYHNEQFF. In nucleotides, the CDR3 is TGCAGTGCTGCCGACTACCACAATGAGCAGTTCTTC.

This clonotype was found many times. The rearrangement joins TRBV29-1 to TRBJ1-1, with D tentatively TRBD1 (6 bases). Germline-derived CDR1 and CDR2 are SQVTM and ANQGSEA. This CDR3 has 14 amino acids. V shed 4 bases and J shed 1 base, with 13 bases lying between them. CDR3 sequence (DNA): TGCAGCGTTGCTGAACAGGGAGGGAACACTGAAGCTTTCTTT. Its translation: CSVAEQGGNTEAFF.

This clonotype was counted at least ten times. The CDR3 nucleotides are TGCAGTGCTAGGCTGGGGGGGGGAAAGACCCAGTACTTC. It translates to CSARLGGGKTQYF. The chain employs TRBV20-1 and TRBJ2-5, with TRBD2 matching over 7 bases. CDR3 length equals 13 residues. V shed 3 bases, J shed 6 bases, and the junction held 7 bases outside the gene matches. Looked up from germline, CDR1 is DFQATT and CDR2 is SNEGSKA (reference sequence).

This clonotype was seen at least ten times. The rearrangement uses TRBV28 and TRBJ2-3, with TRBD2 matching over 14 bases. This CDR3 has 15 amino acids. Germline V gene data show CDR1 as MDHEN and CDR2 as SYDVKM. J was trimmed by 2 bases and V by 8 bases; bases with no gene match: 3. CDR3 coding DNA: TGTGCCAGCGGGACTAGCGGGAGTTACACAGATACGCAGTATTTT. This sequence encodes CASGTSGSYTDTQYF. The full variable domain, rest sourced from reference TRBV28 and TRBJ2-3, is DVKVTQSSRYLVKRTGEKVFLECVQDMDHENMFWYRQDPGLGLRLIYFSYDVKMKEKGDIPEGYSVSREKKERFSLILESASTNQTSMYLCASGTSGSYTDTQYFGPGTRLTVL.

There are many counts of this clonotype. The J gene is TRBJ1-1, the V gene TRBV5-5; 8 bases map to TRBD1. The trim removed 0 bases at V and 4 bases at J, leaving 5 bases unmatched. CDR3 length: 15 amino acids. Germline-derived CDR1 and CDR2 are SGHKS and YYEKEE (reference sequence). CDR3 nucleotides: TGTGCCAGCAGCTTGGGACAGGGGTGGGCCACTGAAGCTTTCTTT. Translating gives CASSLGQGWATEAFF.

The chain carries TRBV19 and TRBJ1-5, with 9 bases fitting TRBD1. V lost 3 bases and J lost 0; bases outside the gene matches: 3. Germline loops: CDR1 LNHDA, CDR2 SQIVND (reference sequence). The CDR3 runs to 16 residues. Here the CDR3 DNA reads TGTGCCAGTAGTATGGGACAGGGATATAGCAATCAGCCCCAGCATTTT. This codes for CASSMGQGYSNQPQHF.

A remark on this clonotype: This may be a read error, as it is one base from a much larger clone. The chain employs TRBV18 and TRBJ2-7, with 10 nucleotides matching TRBD1. The CDR3 sequence is 15 residues long. Germline CDR1 KGHSH, CDR2 LQKENI. DNA of the CDR3: TGTGCCAGATCACCAGGACAGGGGGTTCTCTACGAGCAGTACTTC. This translates into CARSPGQGVLYEQYF.

This chain uses TRBV5-4 with TRBJ2-1; D unclear. The CDR3 has 13 residues. The V gene's germline CDR1 is SGHNT and CDR2 YYREEE (reference sequence). With 4 bases removed from V and 3 bases from J, the gap between germline ends came to 8 bases. CDR3 sequence reads: CASSHSDYNEQFF. The DNA of the CDR3 is TGTGCCAGCAGCCACTCTGACTACAATGAGCAGTTCTTC.

This clonotype showed up many times. The CDR3 protein is CASSEGRTGAPMSGANVLTF. The CDR3 region has the DNA TGTGCCAGCAGTGAAGGGAGGACAGGGGCCCCAATGTCTGGGGCCAACGTCCTGACTTTC. The rearrangement joins TRBV2 to TRBJ2-6, with 9 bases that match TRBD1. V lost 1 base to trimming and J lost 1 base; unmatched junction nucleotides: 11. The CDR3 has 20 residues. Germline V lookup: CDR1 SNHLY, CDR2 FYNNEI.

Many counts were recorded for this clonotype. V is TRBV20-1 and J is TRBJ1-5; no definite D call. The CDR3 is 13 amino acids. The V end was cut by 1 base, the J end by 1 base, with 5 bases between. Germline-derived CDR1 and CDR2 are DFQATT and SNEGSKA (reference sequence). CDR3 residues: CSARANSNQPQHF. The CDR3 DNA is TGCAGTGCTAGAGCAAACAGCAATCAGCCCCAGCATTTT.

The table lists this clonotype with many counts. The gene calls are TRBV28 and TRBJ2-7; D is perhaps TRBD1 (6 bases). V was trimmed by 9 bases and J by 2 bases, leaving 11 bases between them. Germline loops: CDR1 MDHEN, CDR2 SYDVKM. This CDR3 region has 12 residues. The DNA for the CDR3 is TGTGCCAGTTCGCAGGGGACCTACGAGCAGTACTTC. Its translation: CASSQGTYEQYF.